The 29 T cell receptor beta chains presented below share a single source sample, sequenced in a study of graft-versus-host responses after intestinal transplantation. Profiling relied on immunoSEQ multiplex PCR, and the TCRdb table lists in-frame clones only, not all of them. This table has 6,000 to 9,000 clones, roughly 28% appearing once. Stimulators, 200,000 irradiated and violet-dye-labeled cells, were plated with 200,000 CFSE-labeled responder cells. This sample comprised alloreactive CD8+ T cells from a mixed lymphocyte reaction culture, obtained before transplantation. Subset: CFSE-low proliferating T cells sorted from roughly six-day pre-transplant mixed lymphocyte reaction (GvH or HvG direction). The receptors shown here come from a human patient who was an organ donor for intestinal transplantation.

The chain uses TRBV28 and TRBJ2-1; D unresolved. V lost 2 bases to trimming and J lost 1 base, with 18 bases between them. Germline lookup yields CDR1 MDHEN and CDR2 SYDVKM. This CDR3 region has 18 residues. This CDR3 reads CASSLNRVWVYSYNEQFF. The CDR3 DNA reads as TGTGCCAGCAGTTTAAATAGGGTATGGGTGTATTCCTACAATGAGCAGTTCTTC.

Only a few counts were recorded for this clone. CDR3: CASSLGTGTYEQYF. CDR3 nucleotides: TGTGCCAGCAGCTTAGGGACTGGAACCTACGAGCAGTACTTC. This chain joins TRBV7-6 and TRBJ2-7, with a tentative D call TRBD2 (5 bases). CDR3 length: 14 residues. Germline lookup yields CDR1 SGHVS and CDR2 FNYEAQ. Trimming shortened V by 1 base and J by 2 bases, and 9 bases separated the two germline ends.

The CDR3 coding sequence is TGTGCCAGCAGTTACGGTTCAGGGGGCGTCGAGCAGTACTTC. Amino acids: CASSYGSGGVEQYF. The chain combines TRBV6-6 with TRBJ2-7; 8 bases are a match to TRBD1. Looked up from germline, CDR1 is MNHNY and CDR2 is SVGAGI (reference sequence). There are 14 residues in the CDR3. Trimming at V came to 2 bases and at J to 6 bases, leaving 6 bases not matched to a gene.

This clone was counted between two and nine times. The genes are TRBV1 and TRBJ1-5; the table assigns TRBD1, which was not confirmed against the DNA. TRBV1 is flagged as a pseudogene. The CDR3 extends over 12 amino acids. The CDR3 here is CTSGTGPPTQHF. CDR3 DNA: TGCACCAGCGGAACAGGGCCCCCAACCCAGCATTTT.

The J gene is TRBJ2-2, the V gene TRBV2; D remains unclear. V shed 2 bases and J shed 6 bases, with 4 bases lying between them. The CDR3 runs to 12 residues. Germline-derived CDR1 and CDR2 are SNHLY and FYNNEI. CDR3 nucleotides: TGTGCCAGCAGTGAAAGTTCCGGGGAGCTGTTTTTT. Translated: CASSESSGELFF.

J is TRBJ1-2 and V is TRBV12-5; D gene ambiguous. CDR3 length equals 15 residues. Germline CDR1 reads LGHNT; CDR2 reads FRNRAP. Trimming removed 10 bases at V and 1 base at J, with 19 bases between. This CDR3 is CAIWLWGQVNYGYTF. For the CDR3, the DNA is TGTGCTATCTGGTTATGGGGTCAAGTTAACTATGGCTACACCTTC.

Comment on this clone: One end of the junction does not line up with germline, which may come from a read error. This chain joins TRBV6-1 and TRBJ2-7; TRBD1 aligns across 7 bases. Germline V gives CDR1 MNHNS, CDR2 SASEGT. CDR3 size: 16 residues. The CDR3 sequence is CAISELGQTLSYEQYF. The CDR3 coding sequence is TGTGCCATCAGTGAGTTGGGACAGACTCTCTCCTACGAGCAGTACTTC.

Judged by abundance, this clone is medium-sized. The rearrangement joins TRBV13 to TRBJ2-7, with D perhaps matching TRBD1 or TRBD2 (5 bases each). Trimming pared 1 base from V and 1 base from J, leaving 8 bases between. The CDR3 is made up of 14 amino acids. CDR1 and CDR2 (germline): PRHDT, FYEKMQ (reference sequence). This chain's CDR3 is CASSLVRGSYEQYF. CDR3 nucleotides: TGTGCCAGCAGCTTAGTGAGGGGTTCCTACGAGCAGTACTTC.

In this sample, this clone turned up a few times. The genes are TRBV7-9 and TRBJ1-2; the D is unclear. Trimming stripped 5 bases from V and 0 bases from J, with 10 bases between. The length of the CDR3 is 14 residues. Germline assignment: CDR1 SEHNR and CDR2 FQNEAQ (reference sequence). The CDR3 loop is CASSPLGTNYGYTF. CDR3 coding DNA: TGTGCCAGCAGCCCACTTGGCACTAACTATGGCTACACCTTC.

This clone was detected only a few times. The CDR3 loop reads CASSLVPGMATGELFF. CDR3 DNA: TGTGCCAGCAGCTTAGTCCCGGGGATGGCGACCGGGGAGCTGTTTTTT. The chain joins TRBV7-9 to TRBJ2-2, with D maybe TRBD2 (5 bases). CDR3 length equals 16 residues. Germline loops: CDR1 SEHNR, CDR2 FQNEAQ (reference sequence). V was cut by 1 base and J by 5 bases, with 14 bases left in between.

CDR3 amino acids: CASKDPLNEKLFF. In DNA form, the CDR3 reads TGTGCCAGCAAGGATCCGTTGAATGAAAAACTGTTTTTT. V usage is TRBV6-1 and J usage is TRBJ1-4; no reliable D call. Germline V gives CDR1 MNHNS, CDR2 SASEGT. Trimming took off 7 bases at V and 5 bases at J, with 11 bases between the two ends. This CDR3 spans 13 amino acids.

The table lists this clone with a few counts. The CDR3 loop reads CASSEVRDTQYF. The CDR3 nucleotides read TGCGCCAGCAGTGAAGTCCGGGATACGCAGTATTTT. The gene calls are TRBV10-2 and TRBJ2-3; no reliable D call. Germline V lookup: CDR1 WSHSY, CDR2 SAAADI. The CDR3 length is 12 residues. The V gene lost 3 bases and the J gene lost 6 bases, with 7 bases spanning the gap.

The V and J genes are TRBV2 and TRBJ2-1; D not resolved. This CDR3 has 12 residues. From germline, CDR1 is SNHLY and CDR2 FYNNEI. The V end was cut by 6 bases, the J end by 9 bases, with 12 bases between. CDR3 DNA: TGTGCCAGCAGGACCCTCGGTCTTGAGCAGTTCTTC. Translated, it gives CASRTLGLEQFF.

This clone showed up just a few times. V and J are TRBV19 and TRBJ2-3; TRBD2 agrees at 7 bases. CDR1 and CDR2 from the germline V gene are LNHDA and SQIVND (reference sequence). The CDR3 covers 16 residues. With 8 bases clipped from V and 4 bases from J, the junction kept 15 bases outside the gene matches. This CDR3 reads CASANGLDRLADTQYF. The CDR3 region has the DNA TGTGCCAGTGCGAACGGACTAGATAGGTTGGCAGATACGCAGTATTTT. Full variable domain (missing parts from reference TRBV19 and TRBJ2-3): DGGITQSPKYLFRKEGQNVTLSCEQNLNHDAMYWYRQDPGQGLRLIYYSQIVNDFQKGDIAEGYSVSREKKESFPLTVTSAQKNPTAFYLCASANGLDRLADTQYFGPGTRLTVL.

Only a few counts were recorded for this clone. The J gene is TRBJ2-1, the V gene TRBV6-5; 9 bases align to TRBD2. Germline V lookup: CDR1 MNHEY, CDR2 SVGAGI. The CDR3 spans 13 residues. The trim removed 11 bases at V and 4 bases at J, leaving 6 bases unmatched. CDR3 protein: CAVRSGGYNEQFF. In nucleotides, the CDR3 is TGTGCCGTCCGTAGCGGGGGTTACAATGAGCAGTTCTTC.

The CDR3, as DNA: TGTGCCAGCAGTCCCACTCGGGGCGAGCAGTACTTC. It encodes CASSPTRGEQYF. The chain links TRBV6-5 to TRBJ2-7; the D gene is possibly TRBD2 (5 bases). V lost 5 bases, J lost 6 bases, and 11 bases lay in between. The CDR3 totals 12 residues. In germline, CDR1 is MNHEY, CDR2 SVGAGI.

This clone was seen only a few times. The rearrangement links TRBV28 to TRBJ2-5; tentative D call: TRBD2 (6 bases). The CDR3 covers 14 residues. V lost 1 base, J lost 13 bases, and 19 bases lay in between. The germline V gene has CDR1 MDHEN and CDR2 SYDVKM. The CDR3 is CASSLLDRGTPLYF. The CDR3 DNA sequence: TGTGCCAGCAGTTTATTGGATCGCGGGACCCCATTGTACTTC.

This clone rates as medium-sized. The chain is built from TRBV5-6 and TRBJ1-1; no clear D. The V end lost 0 bases, the J end lost 4 bases, and 7 bases lay between the germline ends. This CDR3 contains 13 residues. The germline gives CDR1 SGHDT, CDR2 YYEEEE. The chain's CDR3 is CASSLVRGTEAFF. CDR3 DNA sequence: TGTGCCAGCAGCTTGGTCAGAGGCACTGAAGCTTTCTTT.

The chain carries TRBV27 and TRBJ1-6; a possible D gene is TRBD1 (5 bases). This CDR3 region has 18 residues. Germline CDR1 reads MNHEY; CDR2 reads SMNVEV (reference sequence). Trimming stripped 2 bases from V and 3 bases from J, with 17 bases between. In DNA, the CDR3 is TGTGCCAGCAGTTTACTTTCATCCGGAACAGGCTATAATTCACCCCTCCACTTT. Translation gives CASSLLSSGTGYNSPLHF.

This clone counts as medium-sized. The chain links TRBV11-2 to TRBJ1-1; no firm D call. Trimming removed 5 bases from V and 6 bases from J, with 22 bases in between. Per germline, CDR1 SGHAT and CDR2 FQNNGV. The CDR3 contains 16 residues. CDR3 in amino acids: CASSLSGLSGRAEAFF. CDR3 sequence (DNA): TGTGCCAGCAGCCTATCGGGCCTATCCGGTCGTGCTGAAGCTTTCTTT.

The chain carries TRBV5-1 and TRBJ2-3; either TRBD1 or TRBD2 may fit D (5 bases each). The germline CDR1 and CDR2 sequences are SGHRS and YFSETQ. This CDR3 has 13 amino acids. V gave up 3 bases and J gave up 8 bases, with 13 bases separating them. The CDR3 reads CASSSGPSGTQYF. The CDR3 DNA sequence: TGCGCCAGCAGCTCGGGGCCTTCCGGTACGCAGTATTTT.

The chain recombines TRBV9 with TRBJ2-7, with 9 bases identical to TRBD1. V was clipped by 4 bases and J by 5 bases; unmatched bases: 7. CDR1 SGDLS and CDR2 YYNGEE come from the germline V gene. CDR3 length: 14 amino acids. CDR3 nucleotide sequence: TGTGCCAGCAGCTTCGGGACAGGGACTCACGAGCAGTACTTC. This codes for CASSFGTGTHEQYF.

V is TRBV7-6 and J is TRBJ1-6; D gene unclear. The CDR3 loop spans 15 amino acids. CDR1 and CDR2 from the germline V gene are SGHVS and FNYEAQ. The germline V and J ends were trimmed by 1 base and 10 bases, with 14 bases remaining between them. CDR3 amino acids: CASSLEPEGGSPLHF. CDR3 in DNA: TGTGCCAGCAGCTTAGAGCCAGAAGGAGGCTCACCCCTCCACTTT. The whole variable domain, remainder taken from reference TRBV7-6 and TRBJ1-6, is GAGVSQSPRYKVTKRGQDVALRCDPISGHVSLYWYRQALGQGPEFLTYFNYEAQQDKSGLPNDRFSAERPEGSISTLTIQRTEQRDSAMYRCASSLEPEGGSPLHFGNGTRLTVT.

This clone was recorded a few times. A read error may produce the germline difference seen at one junction end. The gene calls are TRBV9 and TRBJ2-2; 8 bases map to TRBD2. The CDR3 covers 17 residues. Germline V gene sequence: CDR1 SGDLS, CDR2 YYNGEE. The CDR3 reads CARSGPGGATNTGELFF. The CDR3 DNA reads TGTGCCCGCAGCGGACCGGGGGGGGCAACGAACACCGGGGAGCTGTTTTTT.

The chain carries TRBV7-9 and TRBJ2-3, with TRBD2 matching 13 bases. This CDR3 is built from 15 residues. Germline assignment: CDR1 SEHNR and CDR2 FQNEAQ (reference sequence). V was pared by 5 bases and J by 8 bases, with 7 bases of the junction left unmatched. The CDR3 spells CASSRLAGGWGTQYF. The CDR3 bases are TGTGCCAGCAGCCGACTAGCGGGGGGATGGGGTACGCAGTATTTT.

This chain joins TRBV4-1 and TRBJ1-1; D gene uncertain. V was shortened by 1 base and J by 6 bases, with 9 bases between the two germline ends. CDR1 and CDR2 from the germline V gene are MGHRA and YSYEKL. The CDR3 loop spans 13 amino acids. The DNA for the CDR3 is TGCGCCAGCAGCCAAGTTCTGTGGGCTGAAGCTTTCTTT. This codes for CASSQVLWAEAFF.

A few counts support this clone. CDR3: CASTHDRGQWQPQHF. CDR3 nucleotides: TGTGCCAGTACCCATGACAGGGGGCAGTGGCAGCCCCAGCATTTT. This chain uses TRBV19 with TRBJ1-5; 10 nucleotides agree with TRBD1. The CDR3 extends over 15 amino acids. Germline values: CDR1 LNHDA, CDR2 SQIVND (reference sequence). Trimming took 7 bases from V and 7 from J; bases not matched to a gene: 10.

This rearrangement joins TRBV7-9 to TRBJ2-7, with 13 bases fitting TRBD2. This CDR3 has 16 amino acids. The V segment lost 5 bases and the J segment 3 bases; nucleotides outside the gene matches: 7. Germline V gives CDR1 SEHNR, CDR2 FQNEAQ (reference sequence). CDR3 amino acids: CASSPEGTSGVYEQYF. DNA of the CDR3: TGTGCCAGCAGCCCAGAGGGGACTAGCGGGGTCTACGAGCAGTACTTC.

This clone turned up a few times. The chain couples TRBV9 to TRBJ1-5; D ambiguous. The germline V and J ends were trimmed by 3 bases and 2 bases, with 6 bases remaining between them. Looked up from germline, CDR1 is SGDLS and CDR2 is YYNGEE. The CDR3 has 13 amino acids. The CDR3 region is CASSGDGNQPQHF. CDR3 nucleotide sequence: TGTGCCAGCAGCGGGGATGGCAATCAGCCCCAGCATTTT.